These 19 T cell receptor beta chains originate from one sample sequenced in a study of a mutant IDH1 vaccine in newly diagnosed glioma. Measured with immunoSEQ multiplex PCR; TCRdb has only the in-frame clones, and not every one. This table holds some 29,000 clones, 87% found once. What these receptors recognize is not known. As for time point: week 5, during vaccination. A 20-mer mutant IDH1 peptide at 300 ug was injected subcutaneously with topical imiquimod. The sample was peripheral blood mononuclear cells (PBMCs), taken from a glioma patient whose treatment included an IDH1 peptide vaccine. These receptors all stem from a woman aged 40 to 50 with glioma. Some clones in this sample may be carry-over from other donors' samples.

The CDR3 sequence: CASSPGPAYLTGELFF. In nucleotides, the CDR3 is TGTGCCAGCAGCCCGGGCCCCGCTTACCTGACTGGGGAGCTGTTTTTT. The V and J genes are TRBV11-3 and TRBJ2-2, with no clear D. The germline CDR1 and CDR2 sequences are SGHNT and YENEEA. With 5 bases removed from V and 8 bases from J, the gap between germline ends came to 21 bases. This CDR3 is built from 16 residues.

The CDR3 loop reads CASQDLGNTIYF. CDR3 nucleotides: TGTGCCAGCCAAGACCTTGGAAACACCATATATTTT. The chain combines TRBV18 with TRBJ1-3; D is unclear. Trimming removed 8 bases from V and 3 bases from J, with 8 bases in between. The CDR3 length is 12 residues. Per germline, CDR1 KGHSH and CDR2 LQKENI. Filled out from reference TRBV18 and TRBJ1-3, the complete variable domain reads NAGVMQNPRHLVRRRGQEARLRCSPMKGHSHVYWYRQLPEEGLKFMVYLQKENIIDESGMPKERFSAEFPKEGPSILRIQQVVRGDSAAYFCASQDLGNTIYFGEGSWLTVV.

The chain uses TRBV28 and TRBJ2-5, with D possibly TRBD1 on 5 matching bases. The germline V and J ends were trimmed by 6 bases and 4 bases, with 12 bases remaining between them. The CDR3 extends over 13 amino acids. Germline V gene data show CDR1 as MDHEN and CDR2 as SYDVKM. The CDR3 region is CASSWTRRETQYF. CDR3 in DNA: TGTGCCAGCAGCTGGACACGACGAGAGACCCAGTACTTC.

The chain has TRBV28 and TRBJ1-1, with 7 bases fitting TRBD1. Losses at the gene ends were 10 bases for V and 5 bases for J; bases not matched to a gene: 16. This CDR3 spans 15 amino acids. The V gene's germline CDR1 is MDHEN and CDR2 SYDVKM. CDR3 in DNA: TGTGCCACCAACAGAGCCGATAGGGGGCCGACTGAAGCTTTCTTT. Protein sequence: CATNRADRGPTEAFF.

This clone was seen only once. The chain carries TRBV4-1 and TRBJ2-5; maybe TRBD1 (5 bases). The CDR3 is 14 residues long. The germline V gene encodes CDR1 MGHRA and CDR2 YSYEKL. Trimming removed 5 bases from V and 3 bases from J, with 13 bases in between. The CDR3 is CASSDLTREETQYF. The CDR3 nucleotides are TGCGCCAGCAGCGACCTGACCAGGGAAGAGACCCAGTACTTC.

The gene calls are TRBV7-3 and TRBJ1-2; 7 bases are shared with TRBD1. The V gene end was trimmed by 8 bases and the J gene end by 8 bases; junction bases not matched to a gene: 17. This CDR3 comprises 15 residues. Germline lookup yields CDR1 SGHTA and CDR2 FQGTGA. CDR3 coding DNA: TGTGCCAGCTCCTCAAGCCCAGGGGGAGCTGGAGGCTACACCTTC. This encodes CASSSSPGGAGGYTF.

V gene TRBV28 combines with J gene TRBJ2-7; 7 nucleotides match TRBD2. The ends lost 1 base at V and 4 bases at J; junction bases unmatched: 13. The CDR3 sequence is 17 residues long. CDR1 is MDHEN, CDR2 SYDVKM, per germline. CDR3: CASSLSQDGLEFYEQYF. CDR3 DNA sequence: TGTGCCAGCAGTTTATCCCAGGACGGACTAGAATTTTACGAGCAGTACTTC.

The chain carries TRBV19 and TRBJ2-1; D is unclear. This CDR3 has 16 amino acids. The V gene lost 0 bases and the J gene lost 4 bases, with 13 bases spanning the gap. CDR1 is LNHDA, CDR2 SQIVND, per germline (reference sequence). The CDR3 here is CASSIDAAVGYNEQFF. The CDR3 coding sequence is TGTGCCAGTAGTATAGATGCCGCCGTGGGGTACAATGAGCAGTTCTTC.

V is TRBV5-4 and J is TRBJ1-5; the D is unclear. Germline V gives CDR1 SGHNT, CDR2 YYREEE (reference sequence). The CDR3 totals 15 residues. The V end was cut by 0 bases, the J end by 7 bases, with 14 bases between. The DNA for the CDR3 is TGTGCCAGCAGCTTGGCAGGCGGTCGACCCCAGCCCCAGCATTTT. This encodes CASSLAGGRPQPQHF. Complete variable domain (other parts from reference TRBV5-4 and TRBJ1-5): ETGVTQSPTHLIKTRGQQVTLRCSSQSGHNTVSWYQQALGQGPQFIFQYYREEENGRGNFPPRFSGLQFPNYSSELNVNALELDDSALYLCASSLAGGRPQPQHFGDGTRLSIL.

This chain links TRBV10-3 with TRBJ2-5; D unclear. The CDR3 has 14 residues. With 0 bases removed from V and 2 bases from J, the gap between germline ends came to 7 bases. Germline V gives CDR1 ENHRY, CDR2 SYGVKD. In DNA form, the CDR3 reads TGTGCCATCAGTGAGTCGACCCTACAAGAGACCCAGTACTTC. This codes for CAISESTLQETQYF.

The J gene is TRBJ2-7, the V gene TRBV19; the D gene is possibly TRBD1 (5 bases). CDR1 is LNHDA, CDR2 SQIVND, per germline (reference sequence). V shed 5 bases and J shed 1 base, with 9 bases lying between them. The CDR3 is 13 residues long. The CDR3 nucleotides read TGTGCCAGTAGTCCACGACAGTCCTACGAGCAGTACTTC. This encodes CASSPRQSYEQYF.

V usage is TRBV28 and J usage is TRBJ2-7; D is ambiguous. The CDR3 contains 15 residues. Germline V gene data show CDR1 as MDHEN and CDR2 as SYDVKM. V dropped 5 bases and J dropped 3 bases, with 17 bases sitting between them. As DNA, the CDR3 is TGTGCCAGCAGTACCTCAGGCGCCCGTTACTACGAGCAGTACTTC. Translated: CASSTSGARYYEQYF.

The sample holds a few counts of this clone. V is TRBV5-1 and J is TRBJ1-1; perhaps TRBD1 as D (6 bases). This CDR3 is built from 14 residues. V was cut by 0 bases and J by 7 bases, with 13 bases left in between. Germline assignment: CDR1 SGHRS and CDR2 YFSETQ. The CDR3 is CASSLAGGSVEAFF. CDR3 bases: TGCGCCAGCAGCTTGGCCGGGGGCAGCGTTGAAGCTTTCTTT. Combining the CDR3 with reference TRBV5-1 and TRBJ1-1 gives the whole variable domain KAGVTQTPRYLIKTRGQQVTLSCSPISGHRSVSWYQQTPGQGLQFLFEYFSETQRNKGNFPGRFSGRQFSNSRSEMNVSTLELGDSALYLCASSLAGGSVEAFFGQGTRLTVV.

The chain has TRBV13 and TRBJ1-2; D may be TRBD1 (5 bases). Germline CDR1 PRHDT, CDR2 FYEKMQ (reference sequence). V gave up 3 bases and J gave up 8 bases, with 19 bases separating them. The CDR3 extends over 15 amino acids. CDR3 amino acids: CASSFLQGGFLGYTF. CDR3 DNA sequence: TGTGCCAGCAGCTTCCTTCAGGGCGGGTTTCTCGGCTACACCTTC. The full variable domain, with the rest looked up from reference TRBV13 and TRBJ1-2, is AAGVIQSPRHLIKEKRETATLKCYPIPRHDTVYWYQQGPGQDPQFLISFYEKMQSDKGSIPDRFSAQQFSDYHSELNMSSLELGDSALYFCASSFLQGGFLGYTFGSGTRLTVV.

In this sample, this clone turned up a few times. This rearrangement joins TRBV5-1 to TRBJ1-2; D unresolved. Per the germline V gene, CDR1 is SGHRS and CDR2 is YFSETQ. V was trimmed by 1 base and J by 4 bases, leaving 11 bases between them. This CDR3 comprises 14 residues. In nucleotides, the CDR3 is TGCGCCAGCAGCTTGTATGCCGAAAGCTATGGCTACACCTTC. It specifies CASSLYAESYGYTF.

The chain has TRBV5-8 and TRBJ1-5; maybe TRBD1 (5 bases). The CDR3 is 16 amino acids. CDR1 and CDR2 from the germline V gene are SGHTS and YDEGEE. Trimming took 1 base from V and 3 from J, leaving 14 bases between them. CDR3 protein: CASSLRVGGNNQPQHF. The CDR3 nucleotides are TGTGCCAGCAGCTTGAGGGTGGGGGGGAACAATCAGCCCCAGCATTTT.

The rearrangement uses TRBV28 and TRBJ2-5; either TRBD1 or TRBD2 may supply D (5 bases each). CDR3 length: 14 amino acids. V was clipped by 4 bases and J by 0 bases, with 9 bases between them. CDR1 is MDHEN and CDR2 is SYDVKM in the germline V gene. CDR3 bases: TGTGCCAGCAGTTCCGGGACGGACCAAGAGACCCAGTACTTC. Amino acids: CASSSGTDQETQYF.

This clone was recorded only once. The chain carries TRBV28 and TRBJ1-5; 9 bases align to TRBD1. Trimming removed 5 bases from V and 6 bases from J; junction bases left unmatched: 14. Per the germline V gene, CDR1 is MDHEN and CDR2 is SYDVKM. The CDR3 sequence is 17 residues long. The CDR3 sequence is CASSRPSYRGLGQPQHF. The CDR3 DNA reads as TGTGCCAGCAGTCGCCCGAGTTACAGGGGGCTGGGTCAGCCCCAGCATTTT.

The V gene is TRBV6-5, the J gene TRBJ2-7; possibly TRBD2 for D (6 bases). CDR1 and CDR2 from the germline V gene are MNHEY and SVGAGI. The V gene lost 2 bases and the J gene lost 1 base, with 9 bases spanning the gap. CDR3 length: 14 residues. The CDR3: CASSYRRGSYEQYF. The CDR3 coding sequence is TGTGCCAGCAGTTACCGGCGGGGATCCTACGAGCAGTACTTC.